Presented here are 21 T cell receptor beta chains from one specimen sequenced in a study of OX40 agonist ivuxolimab in advanced cancers. Sequencing was performed with immunoSEQ multiplex PCR; in TCRdb, only in-frame clones are kept and a portion is missing. The table shows more than 60,000 clones, with around 80% occurring only once. Sequencing used CD4+ or CD8+ T cells sorted from blood, obtained in a trial of the OX40 agonist ivuxolimab. These receptors were taken from an adult with an advanced solid tumor such as melanoma, head and neck, liver or kidney cancer.

This sequence joins TRBV10-3 and TRBJ2-3; 7 bases fit TRBD1. CDR1 and CDR2 (germline): ENHRY, SYGVKD. This CDR3 has 15 residues. Losses at the gene ends were 0 bases for V and 4 bases for J; bases not matched to a gene: 4. The CDR3 DNA reads as TGTGCCATCAGTGAGTCCGACAGGGTCCCAGATACGCAGTATTTT. Its protein product is CAISESDRVPDTQYF.

The chain has TRBV27 and TRBJ2-1, with 7 nucleotides matching TRBD1. The CDR3 totals 14 residues. Trimming took 10 bases from V and 4 from J; bases not matched to a gene: 10. The germline V gene encodes CDR1 MNHEY and CDR2 SMNVEV (reference sequence). The CDR3 sequence is CATVRDRRYNEQFF. DNA of the CDR3: TGTGCCACCGTCCGGGACAGAAGGTACAATGAGCAGTTCTTC.

This clone was seen a few times. The chain employs TRBV18 and TRBJ1-6; 9 nucleotides align to TRBD1. V dropped 4 bases and J dropped 6; count of bases not matched to a gene: 7. Germline loops: CDR1 KGHSH, CDR2 LQKENI. The CDR3 has 16 residues. CDR3 nucleotides: TGTGCCAGCTCACGAAGCCGGGACAGGGCTAATTCACCCCTCCACTTT. This sequence encodes CASSRSRDRANSPLHF.

The chain is built from TRBV5-5 and TRBJ2-5; D is perhaps TRBD1 (5 bases). Trimming cost V 4 bases and J 2 bases, with 12 bases left between them. This CDR3 spans 14 amino acids. Germline CDR1 and CDR2: SGHKS and YYEKEE (reference sequence). The CDR3 protein is CASSRDSFQETQYF. CDR3 nucleotide sequence: TGTGCCAGCAGCCGTGACAGCTTTCAAGAGACCCAGTACTTC. Together with reference TRBV5-5 and TRBJ2-5, the CDR3 gives the full variable domain: DAGVTQSPTHLIKTRGQQVTLRCSPISGHKSVSWYQQVLGQGPQFIFQYYEKEERGRGNFPDRFSARQFPNYSSELNVNALLLGDSALYLCASSRDSFQETQYFGPGTRLLVL.

Notes on this clone: The junction and the germline gene differ at one end; a read error may be behind it. The chain has TRBV14 and TRBJ2-5; 9 bases are shared with TRBD2. The J call may be in error: the DNA end matches TRBJ2-7 better. Germline assignment: CDR1 SGHDN and CDR2 FVKESK. The CDR3 runs to 18 residues. DNA of the CDR3: TGTGCCAGCAGCCAAGGCCCCCGCGGGGGGGCCAACTCCCACGAGCAGTACTTC. It translates to CASSQGPRGGANSHEQYF.

This clone was seen more than once but under ten times. V and J are TRBV7-9 and TRBJ2-3, with 9 bases fitting TRBD2. The V gene's germline CDR1 is SEHNR and CDR2 FQNEAQ (reference sequence). Trimming at V came to 3 bases and at J to 14 bases, leaving 12 bases not matched to a gene. This CDR3 contains 14 residues. CDR3 sequence (DNA): TGTGCCAGCAGCTTCGCGGGGGGGCCCATCGTCGTGTATTTT. It translates to CASSFAGGPIVVYF.

The chain combines TRBV5-5 with TRBJ1-1; no reliable D call. In germline, CDR1 is SGHKS, CDR2 YYEKEE (reference sequence). CDR3 length equals 16 residues. V was trimmed by 0 bases and J by 3 bases, leaving 15 bases between them. The chain's CDR3 is CASSLEALTRDTEAFF. CDR3 bases: TGTGCCAGCAGCTTGGAGGCTCTCACTAGGGACACTGAAGCTTTCTTT.

The CDR3 region has the DNA TGTGCCAGCAGTTTACATAGGGGTGAGCAGTACTTC. Translating gives CASSLHRGEQYF. The chain joins TRBV27 to TRBJ2-7; maybe TRBD1 (5 bases). Trimming took 2 bases from V and 7 from J, leaving 9 bases between them. Germline V gives CDR1 MNHEY, CDR2 SMNVEV (reference sequence). The CDR3 is 12 amino acids.

The chain joins TRBV4-3 to TRBJ2-7, with D uncertain. There are 14 residues in the CDR3. The V end was cut by 1 base, the J end by 3 bases, with 10 bases between. The germline V gene has CDR1 LGHNA and CDR2 YSLEER. CDR3 protein: CASSQGKANYEQYF. In DNA form, the CDR3 reads TGCGCCAGCAGCCAAGGAAAGGCTAACTACGAGCAGTACTTC.

The V and J genes are TRBV6-4 and TRBJ2-5; 12 bases match TRBD1. CDR1 is MRHNA and CDR2 is SNTAGT in the germline V gene. The CDR3 is 15 residues long. The V segment lost 5 bases and the J segment 3 bases; nucleotides outside the gene matches: 4. DNA of the CDR3: TGTGCCAGCAGTCCCGGGACAGGGGGCGAAGAGACCCAGTACTTC. This sequence encodes CASSPGTGGEETQYF.

This chain uses TRBV5-1 with TRBJ2-1; D is ambiguous. Per the germline V gene, CDR1 is SGHRS and CDR2 is YFSETQ. CDR3 length: 12 residues. Trimming removed 0 bases at V and 15 bases at J, with 13 bases between. The chain's CDR3 is CASSLVGERWFF. For the CDR3, the DNA is TGCGCCAGCAGCTTGGTAGGCGAACGATGGTTCTTC.

The V gene is TRBV19, the J gene TRBJ2-5; perhaps TRBD1 as D (7 bases). The V gene's germline CDR1 is LNHDA and CDR2 SQIVND (reference sequence). V was clipped by 6 bases and J by 1 base, with 18 bases between them. This CDR3 region has 16 residues. The CDR3 DNA is TGTGCCAGTAGGTCCTCAGGGGGGAAGACCCAAGAGACCCAGTACTTC. This codes for CASRSSGGKTQETQYF.

The rearrangement uses TRBV5-4 and TRBJ1-3; a weak D match, TRBD1 (6 bases). Trimming took 3 bases from V and 1 from J, leaving 14 bases between them. CDR1 SGHNT and CDR2 YYREEE come from the germline V gene (reference sequence). This CDR3 region has 16 residues. The CDR3 nucleotides read TGTGCCAGCAGCTGGGACAAAGGTTATTCTGGAAACACCATATATTTT. This encodes CASSWDKGYSGNTIYF.

This chain links TRBV11-2 with TRBJ2-7; 7 nucleotides line up with TRBD1. The CDR3 loop spans 14 amino acids. V shed 0 bases and J 7 bases; nucleotides not matched to a gene: 6. Germline V gives CDR1 SGHAT, CDR2 FQNNGV. As DNA, the CDR3 is TGTGCCAGCAGCTTAGACAGGGGGTCGCGAGAGCAGTACTTC. It specifies CASSLDRGSREQYF.

The chain employs TRBV19 and TRBJ2-1; D gene ambiguous. The CDR3 runs 13 residues. V shed 9 bases and J shed 3 bases, with 12 bases lying between them. The V gene's germline CDR1 is LNHDA and CDR2 SQIVND (reference sequence). Written as DNA, the CDR3 is TGTGCCAGCAAGTACCCTGGCTACAATGAGCAGTTCTTC. Its translation is CASKYPGYNEQFF.

This sequence joins TRBV11-2 and TRBJ1-5; D remains unclear. The germline V gene has CDR1 SGHAT and CDR2 FQNNGV. Trimming pared 5 bases from V and 7 bases from J, leaving 12 bases between. The CDR3 is 13 residues long. The DNA for the CDR3 is TGTGCCAGCAGCCTTTGGCAGGCACAGCCCCAGCATTTT. Its translation is CASSLWQAQPQHF.

CDR3 residues: CASTTLDASNTEAFF. CDR3 nucleotides: TGTGCCAGCACCACCTTAGATGCCTCGAACACTGAAGCTTTCTTT. This chain links TRBV28 with TRBJ1-1, with D unclear. The germline V gene encodes CDR1 MDHEN and CDR2 SYDVKM. V lost 7 bases, J lost 1 base, and 16 bases lay in between. The CDR3 runs to 15 residues.

The genes are TRBV30 and TRBJ1-5; D unresolved. The V gene lost 0 bases and the J gene lost 4 bases, with 7 bases spanning the gap. The V gene's germline CDR1 is GTSNPN and CDR2 SVGIG (reference sequence). The CDR3 has 13 residues. In DNA, the CDR3 is TGTGCCTGGAGTGTACAGAGAAATCAGCCCCAGCATTTT. This encodes CAWSVQRNQPQHF.

In nucleotides, the CDR3 is TGTGCCAGCAGCATGGAGGGCCAGGCCTACAATGAGCAGTTCTTC. Translating gives CASSMEGQAYNEQFF. The rearrangement uses TRBV7-3 and TRBJ2-1, with a weak D call TRBD2 (6 bases). Trimming took 5 bases from V and 2 from J, leaving 13 bases between them. The CDR3 spans 15 residues. From germline, CDR1 is SGHTA and CDR2 FQGTGA.

CDR3 residues: CASSPMENQPQHF. The CDR3 DNA reads as TGTGCCAGCTCACCGATGGAGAATCAGCCCCAGCATTTT. The rearrangement uses TRBV18 and TRBJ1-5, with unresolved D. Germline lookup yields CDR1 KGHSH and CDR2 LQKENI. This CDR3 has 13 amino acids. V lost 3 bases, J lost 4 bases, and 7 bases lay in between.

The chain has TRBV4-2 and TRBJ1-2, with a possible D match to TRBD1 (6 bases). With 1 base removed from V and 5 bases from J, the gap between germline ends came to 8 bases. Germline V gene lookup returns CDR1 LGHNA and CDR2 YNFKEQ. The CDR3 contains 13 residues. The CDR3 coding sequence is TGTGCCAGCAGCCAAGGGACAGTTTATGGCTACACCTTC. Encoded protein: CASSQGTVYGYTF.